The 23 T cell receptor beta chains presented below share a single source sample, sequenced in a study of T cell clonotyping in hematopoietic cell transplantation. Clones were sequenced by immunoSEQ multiplex PCR, and TCRdb holds only the in-frame ones, with some missing. The sample lists 6,000 or so clones; roughly 89% were seen once. Sequencing used peripheral blood mononuclear cells, obtained 100 days after allogeneic stem cell transplant. The origin of the receptors is a male patient between 40 and 50 years old who had an allogeneic stem cell transplant from an unrelated donor, so the T cells may come from the graft donor. Some clones in this sample may be carry-over from other donors' samples.

The rearrangement uses TRBV6-1 and TRBJ2-3; no clear D gene. V lost 1 base and J lost 6, with 5 bases in between. Germline CDR1 reads MNHNS; CDR2 reads SASEGT. This CDR3 spans 12 amino acids. The DNA of the CDR3 is TGTGCCAGCAGTGAAGTAGGGGATACGCAGTATTTT. It translates to CASSEVGDTQYF.

There are a few counts of this clone. J is TRBJ1-1 and V is TRBV12-5; a weak D match, TRBD1 (5 bases). V lost 4 bases and J 6 bases, leaving 9 bases between the germline ends. There are 12 residues in the CDR3. Germline CDR1 is LGHNT and CDR2 is FRNRAP. CDR3: CASGSGISEAFF. The CDR3 DNA sequence: TGTGCTAGTGGTTCAGGGATATCTGAAGCTTTCTTT. The full variable domain, in which reference TRBV12-5 and TRBJ1-1 provide the parts outside the CDR3, is DARVTQTPRHKVTEMGQEVTMRCQPILGHNTVFWYRQTMMQGLELLAYFRNRAPLDDSGMPKDRFSAEMPDATLATLKIQPSEPRDSAVYFCASGSGISEAFFGQGTRLTVV.

This clone is deemed hyperexpanded. The V gene is TRBV28, the J gene TRBJ1-1; D gene uncertain. The CDR3 extends over 12 amino acids. V was clipped by 7 bases and J by 1 base, with 7 bases between them. The germline V gene has CDR1 MDHEN and CDR2 SYDVKM. The CDR3 reads CASNPGNTEAFF. The CDR3 DNA is TGTGCCAGCAATCCGGGGAACACTGAAGCTTTCTTT.

The V and J genes are TRBV30 and TRBJ1-5; perhaps TRBD1 as D (5 bases). The CDR3 is 13 residues long. Trimming left V 4 bases short and J 3 bases short, with 10 bases between. Germline CDR1 is GTSNPN and CDR2 is SVGIG (reference sequence). In nucleotides, the CDR3 is TGTGCCTGGACCGACAGTTTCAATCAGCCCCAGCATTTT. This translates into CAWTDSFNQPQHF.

The CDR3 protein is CASRITNTEAFF. The CDR3 coding sequence is TGTGCCAGCAGAATAACGAACACTGAAGCTTTCTTT. The chain couples TRBV7-2 to TRBJ1-1; D not certain. Trimming took off 6 bases at V and 1 base at J, with 6 bases between the two ends. Germline lookup yields CDR1 SGHTA and CDR2 FQGNSA. The CDR3 spans 12 residues.

CDR3 in amino acids: CAWSHPGFNQPQHF. The CDR3, as DNA: TGTGCCTGGAGCCATCCAGGGTTCAATCAGCCCCAGCATTTT. This sequence joins TRBV30 and TRBJ1-5; tentatively, D is TRBD1 (5 bases). The CDR3 runs to 14 residues. Germline V gene sequence: CDR1 GTSNPN, CDR2 SVGIG (reference sequence). The ends were cut back, 3 bases at V and 3 bases at J, with 12 bases in the middle.

This chain links TRBV27 with TRBJ1-1, with 7 nucleotides matching TRBD1. The CDR3 is made up of 14 amino acids. The germline V gene encodes CDR1 MNHEY and CDR2 SMNVEV (reference sequence). J was trimmed by 0 bases and V by 6 bases; bases with no gene match: 4. This chain's CDR3 is CASRLDRVNTEAFF. CDR3 coding DNA: TGTGCCAGCAGGCTAGACAGGGTGAACACTGAAGCTTTCTTT.

The V and J genes are TRBV6-5 and TRBJ2-3; the D is unclear. Germline V gene data show CDR1 as MNHEY and CDR2 as SVGAGI. Between the trimmed V and J ends, which lost 7 bases and 3 bases, there was a span of 11 bases. The CDR3 has 13 residues. The CDR3 sequence: CASKTPSTDTQYF. The DNA of the CDR3 is TGTGCCAGCAAGACTCCATCGACAGATACGCAGTATTTT.

V usage is TRBV6-5 and J usage is TRBJ1-5, with TRBD1 identical over 8 bases. The CDR3 extends over 16 amino acids. CDR1 is MNHEY and CDR2 is SVGAGI in the germline V gene. Trimming at V came to 2 bases and at J to 4 bases, leaving 7 bases not matched to a gene. The CDR3 spells CASSYGGQGGNQPQHF. The CDR3 DNA reads TGTGCCAGCAGTTACGGTGGACAGGGCGGGAATCAGCCCCAGCATTTT.

J is TRBJ2-7 and V is TRBV5-8; D is possibly TRBD2 (6 bases). Trimming took off 3 bases at V and 1 base at J, with 20 bases between the two ends. The germline gives CDR1 SGHTS, CDR2 YDEGEE. The CDR3 covers 17 residues. The CDR3 bases are TGTGCCAGCAGCTGGAGGGGTCTTGATGGGTTTTCCTACGAGCAGTACTTC. As protein: CASSWRGLDGFSYEQYF.

The chain joins TRBV6-5 to TRBJ1-2; D gene unclear. The germline V gene has CDR1 MNHEY and CDR2 SVGAGI. V shed 11 bases and J shed 7 bases, with 11 bases lying between them. This CDR3 comprises 10 residues. The CDR3 nucleotides read TGTGCCTGCTTTCGAGGTGGCTACACCTTC. Residues: CACFRGGYTF.

V usage is TRBV29-1 and J usage is TRBJ1-2; possible D gene TRBD1, 5 bases. The length of the CDR3 is 11 residues. Germline V gives CDR1 SQVTM, CDR2 ANQGSEA. V lost 3 bases and J lost 8, with 10 bases in between. CDR3 protein: CSVEGGYGYTF. CDR3 DNA sequence: TGCAGCGTTGAGGGGGGATACGGCTACACCTTC.

This chain uses TRBV19 with TRBJ2-7, with 7 bases lining up with TRBD1. CDR3 length: 14 amino acids. From germline, CDR1 is LNHDA and CDR2 SQIVND (reference sequence). V gave up 1 base and J gave up 7 bases; unmatched junction bases: 7. Here the CDR3 reads CASSIAQGQREQYF. CDR3 DNA: TGTGCCAGTAGTATAGCCCAGGGACAGCGGGAGCAGTACTTC.

The table lists this clone with a few counts. V gene TRBV6-5 combines with J gene TRBJ2-3, with a tentative D call TRBD1 (6 bases). With 0 bases removed from V and 1 base from J, the gap between germline ends came to 11 bases. The CDR3 consists of 16 residues. Germline V gene lookup returns CDR1 MNHEY and CDR2 SVGAGI. The CDR3 region has the DNA TGTGCCAGCAGTTACTCGCCGGGACAAGGCACAGATACGCAGTATTTT. It translates to CASSYSPGQGTDTQYF.

The J gene is TRBJ1-6, the V gene TRBV5-1; D is possibly TRBD1 (5 bases). The V and J ends lost 0 bases and 9 bases respectively, with 22 bases between them. This CDR3 comprises 18 residues. CDR1 is SGHRS and CDR2 is YFSETQ in the germline V gene. CDR3 in DNA: TGCGCCAGCAGCTTGGTATCGGTCGGTGACAGCCCTGGTTCACCCCTCCACTTT. Translated, it gives CASSLVSVGDSPGSPLHF.

The rearrangement uses TRBV6-5 and TRBJ1-5; D gene ambiguous. V gave up 2 bases and J gave up 2 bases, with 7 bases separating them. CDR3 length: 14 residues. Germline CDR1 and CDR2: MNHEY and SVGAGI. CDR3 amino acids: CASSYRLGNQPQHF. Written as DNA, the CDR3 is TGTGCCAGCAGTTACAGGTTAGGCAATCAGCCCCAGCATTTT.

The chain joins TRBV6-1 to TRBJ2-1; weak D call: TRBD1 (5 bases). This CDR3 is built from 15 residues. Germline assignment: CDR1 MNHNS and CDR2 SASEGT. Trimming pared 7 bases from V and 0 bases from J, leaving 13 bases between. CDR3 DNA: TGTGCCAGCACAAGACAGAGACTCTCCTACAATGAGCAGTTCTTC. It yields the protein CASTRQRLSYNEQFF.

This clone was observed a single time. V usage is TRBV6-6 and J usage is TRBJ1-2, with no clear D. V was pared by 2 bases and J by 12 bases, with 19 bases between. CDR3 size: 14 residues. The germline V gene has CDR1 MNHNY and CDR2 SVGAGI (reference sequence). CDR3 nucleotides: TGTGCCAGCAGTTACCCAGACGGGCCCCTGAACAACACCTTC. This encodes CASSYPDGPLNNTF.

The chain combines TRBV28 with TRBJ2-5; possibly TRBD2 for D (7 bases). Germline loops: CDR1 MDHEN, CDR2 SYDVKM. The CDR3 loop spans 14 amino acids. Trimming took 5 bases from V and 2 from J, leaving 12 bases between them. The CDR3 region is CASSRRGGQETQYF. CDR3 DNA sequence: TGTGCCAGCAGTCGAAGGGGGGGACAAGAGACCCAGTACTTC.

The gene calls are TRBV5-1 and TRBJ1-1; D gene ambiguous. The ends were cut back, 1 base at V and 1 base at J, with 11 bases in the middle. CDR3 length: 15 residues. Germline loops: CDR1 SGHRS, CDR2 YFSETQ. In nucleotides, the CDR3 is TGCGCCAGCAGCTTGAGTTGGAGGGCGAACACTGAAGCTTTCTTT. This sequence encodes CASSLSWRANTEAFF. The full variable domain, rest sourced from reference TRBV5-1 and TRBJ1-1, is KAGVTQTPRYLIKTRGQQVTLSCSPISGHRSVSWYQQTPGQGLQFLFEYFSETQRNKGNFPGRFSGRQFSNSRSEMNVSTLELGDSALYLCASSLSWRANTEAFFGQGTRLTVV.

The chain has TRBV5-1 and TRBJ2-6; weak D call: TRBD1 (6 bases). The CDR3 covers 16 residues. The germline V gene encodes CDR1 SGHRS and CDR2 YFSETQ. V was pared by 4 bases and J by 1 base, with 12 bases between. CDR3 region: CASSLRTGSGANVLTF. Here the CDR3 DNA reads TGCGCCAGCAGCCTTCGCACAGGGTCTGGGGCCAACGTCCTGACTTTC.

This rearrangement joins TRBV7-2 to TRBJ2-5; D tentatively fits TRBD1 or TRBD2 (6 bases each). Deletions cut 5 bases from V and 2 bases from J, with 27 bases between. The CDR3 contains 19 residues. Germline CDR1 and CDR2: SGHTA and FQGNSA. CDR3 nucleotides: TGTGCCAGCAGCAGGGGGGTGGGGCGGACCCTCTCGAGTCAAGAGACCCAGTACTTC. Translation: CASSRGVGRTLSSQETQYF.

The chain has TRBV11-3 and TRBJ2-2; possibly TRBD1 for D (5 bases). The CDR3 sequence is 16 residues long. The germline gives CDR1 SGHNT, CDR2 YENEEA. The V end was cut by 4 bases, the J end by 3 bases, with 15 bases between. DNA of the CDR3: TGTGCCAGCAGCTCCAGGGCGGACCTTCACACCGGGGAGCTGTTTTTT. Protein sequence: CASSSRADLHTGELFF.